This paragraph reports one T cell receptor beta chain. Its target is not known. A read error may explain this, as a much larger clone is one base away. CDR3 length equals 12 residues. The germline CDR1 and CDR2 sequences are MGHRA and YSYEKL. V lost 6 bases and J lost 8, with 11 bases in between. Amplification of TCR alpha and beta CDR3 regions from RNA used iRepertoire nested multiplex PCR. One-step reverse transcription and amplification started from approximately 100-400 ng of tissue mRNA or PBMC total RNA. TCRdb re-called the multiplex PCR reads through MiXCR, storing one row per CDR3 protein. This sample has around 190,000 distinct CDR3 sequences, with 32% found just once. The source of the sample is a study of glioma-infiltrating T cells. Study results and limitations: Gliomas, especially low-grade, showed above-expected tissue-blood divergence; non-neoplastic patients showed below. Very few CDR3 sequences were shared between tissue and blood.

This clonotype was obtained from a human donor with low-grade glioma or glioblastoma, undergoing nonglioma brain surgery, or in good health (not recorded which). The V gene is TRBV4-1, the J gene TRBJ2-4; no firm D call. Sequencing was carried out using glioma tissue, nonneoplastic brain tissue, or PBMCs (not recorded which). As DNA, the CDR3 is TGCGCCAGCAGACTTCTGGGTGACATTCAGTACTTC. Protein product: CASRLLGDIQYF.